Below, 8 T cell receptor beta chains from the same sample are listed, as sequenced in a study of blood T cell repertoires in COVID-19. Only in-frame clones appear in the TCRdb table, and some are missing; sequencing was by immunoSEQ multiplex PCR. The table lists 250,000 or so clones, 80% to 90% of them singletons. The sample comprised peripheral blood. These receptor sequences come from a man aged 55 to 70 with acute or convalescent COVID-19.

The chain has TRBV6-5 and TRBJ1-1; D call uncertain. This CDR3 comprises 11 residues. Trimming took off 10 bases at V and 1 base at J, with 7 bases between the two ends. Per the germline V gene, CDR1 is MNHEY and CDR2 is SVGAGI. Here the CDR3 reads CATVRNTEAFF. The CDR3 bases are TGTGCCACCGTCAGGAACACTGAAGCTTTCTTT.

The chain has TRBV4-2 and TRBJ2-3, with 8 bases aligning to TRBD2. CDR1 and CDR2 (germline): LGHNA, YNFKEQ. The junction had 12 bases not matched to a gene; V was cut back by 4 bases and J by 3 bases. The CDR3 totals 17 residues. The CDR3 loop reads CASSPSAAGVGTDTQYF. CDR3 in DNA: TGTGCCAGCAGCCCCAGTGCAGCGGGAGTAGGGACAGATACGCAGTATTTT.

This rearrangement joins TRBV2 to TRBJ1-6, with D maybe TRBD1 (6 bases). CDR1 is SNHLY, CDR2 FYNNEI, per germline. Trimming shortened V by 2 bases and J by 4 bases, and 9 bases separated the two germline ends. CDR3 length: 15 amino acids. CDR3 in amino acids: CASSEIRGYNSPLHF. The CDR3 region has the DNA TGTGCCAGCAGTGAAATCAGGGGATATAATTCACCCCTCCACTTT.

The rearrangement uses TRBV19 and TRBJ2-1, with no clear D. The CDR3 length is 15 residues. Germline CDR1 LNHDA, CDR2 SQIVND (reference sequence). The V and J ends lost 3 bases and 3 bases respectively, with 12 bases between them. The CDR3 is CASSIYPRNYNEQFF. The CDR3 coding sequence is TGTGCCAGTAGTATTTATCCCAGGAACTACAATGAGCAGTTCTTC.

A few counts support this clone. The chain joins TRBV18 to TRBJ1-5, with 8 bases lining up with TRBD1. Germline V CDR1 and CDR2: KGHSH, LQKENI. The V segment lost 1 base and the J segment 2 bases; nucleotides outside the gene matches: 7. The CDR3 is 17 amino acids. The CDR3 reads CASSPQDRALGNQPQHF. As DNA, the CDR3 is TGTGCCAGCTCACCACAGGACAGGGCGTTGGGCAATCAGCCCCAGCATTTT.

This rearrangement joins TRBV18 to TRBJ2-3, with no clear D. The germline gives CDR1 KGHSH, CDR2 LQKENI. This CDR3 contains 14 residues. Trimming cost V 3 bases and J 4 bases, with 11 bases left between them. CDR3 residues: CASSPRVSADTQYF. Written as DNA, the CDR3 is TGTGCCAGCTCACCCCGCGTGAGTGCAGATACGCAGTATTTT.

This chain links TRBV15 with TRBJ2-7, with 7 bases that match TRBD2. This CDR3 region has 16 residues. Trimming took 3 bases from V and 1 from J; bases not matched to a gene: 9. Germline V CDR1 and CDR2: LNHNV, YYDKDF (reference sequence). The CDR3 protein is CATSRGREAPSYEQYF. The CDR3 region has the DNA TGTGCCACCAGCAGGGGTCGGGAGGCCCCTTCCTACGAGCAGTACTTC.

The chain is built from TRBV19 and TRBJ1-5, with D possibly being TRBD1 (5 bases). V lost 4 bases and J lost 4, with 14 bases in between. CDR3 length: 15 amino acids. Germline lookup yields CDR1 LNHDA and CDR2 SQIVND (reference sequence). The CDR3: CASSKGREGNQPQHF. CDR3 in DNA: TGTGCCAGTAGTAAGGGCAGGGAAGGTAATCAGCCCCAGCATTTT. The full variable domain, its missing parts supplied by reference TRBV19 and TRBJ1-5, is DGGITQSPKYLFRKEGQNVTLSCEQNLNHDAMYWYRQDPGQGLRLIYYSQIVNDFQKGDIAEGYSVSREKKESFPLTVTSAQKNPTAFYLCASSKGREGNQPQHFGDGTRLSIL.